This T cell receptor beta chain was documented in a study of T cell repertoires in cytomegalovirus infection (dated by TCRdb to the late 2010s). Study-wide context: Peptide stimulations targeted recently identified HLA-C-restricted CMV epitopes, whose presentation resists viral immunomodulation, together with well-studied HLA-B-restricted epitopes. Donor HLA type was relevant to the analysis, because carriage of CMV infection together with the matching HLA type was indicated by public TCR beta signatures.

The intended sense of this specimen's treatment or condition label: in vitro stimulation with specific CMV peptide epitopes to enrich CMV-specific T cells. Data came from an Illumina HiSeq 1500. In TCRdb, the public reads were trimmed at Q25 with fastp and aligned with MiXCR, with productive beta chains retained. Records with the same CDR3 protein are collapsed into one entry carrying the most frequent genes and DNA. The sample has 700,000 to 950,000 distinct CDR3 sequences on record, over 25% of them singletons. Roughly 12% of the sample is in the top ten clones. CDR1 ENHRY and CDR2 SYGVKD are derived from the germline V gene. Measured from the cysteine to the phenylalanine, the CDR3 is 15 residues long. Of all the DNA, just the CDR3 is kept, 45 bases in frame from base 1. Compared with germline, V lacks 6 bases and J lacks 1 base; bases without a gene match: 5. On the study overall, not on this receptor specifically: The ex vivo response was dominated by HLA-C-restricted CMV-specific TCR beta clonotypes, which also provided the single most frequent clonotype in two of eight donors. In both this cohort and an independent cohort of some 370 donors, the cumulative frequency of public TCR beta family members distinguished carriers of CMV infection plus the relevant HLA type.

Remarks on this clonotype: Its antigen has not been determined. No per-base quality is available; no much larger clone lies one base away.

The material sequenced was cultured CD8+ T cells from PBMCs, taken from culture after CMV antigen stimulation. Rearrangement joined TRBV10-3 to TRBJ2-2, with 7 central nucleotides matching TRBD1. The clonotype was recovered from a human donor in good health (CMV status not recorded). Some clones in this sample may be carry-over from other donors' samples. The CDR3 reads CAIRTGTVNTGELFF. The nucleotide sequence is given as TGTGCCATCAGGACAGGGACGGTGAACACCGGGGAGCTGTTTTTT.